This TCR beta chain stems from a study of graft-versus-host responses after intestinal transplantation. Responders (approximately 200,000, CFSE-labeled) met approximately 200,000 stimulators that were irradiated and violet-dye-labeled. This clone was counted a few times. A read error may explain this, as a much larger clone is one base away. Trimming cost V 4 bases and J 7 bases, with 14 bases left between them. From germline, CDR1 is SGHDT and CDR2 YYEEEE. The CDR3 runs to 13 residues. TCRdb keeps only in-frame clones here, not all; method: immunoSEQ multiplex PCR. The table lists 5,100 or so clones, 25% to 30% of them singletons.

This sample comprised alloreactive CD8+ T cells from a mixed lymphocyte reaction culture, obtained before intestinal transplant. Sample subset: CFSE-low proliferating T cells sorted from roughly six-day pre-transplant mixed lymphocyte reaction (GvH or HvG direction). The chain combines TRBV5-6 with TRBJ1-2; perhaps TRBD1 as D (6 bases). This TCR derives from a human patient who received an intestinal transplant. CDR3 coding DNA: TGTGCCAGCAGCGTGGGGGGGGGCGGTGGCTACACCTTC. This codes for CASSVGGGGGYTF. Full variable domain (rest looked up from reference TRBV5-6 and TRBJ1-2): DAGVTQSPTHLIKTRGQQVTLRCSPKSGHDTVSWYQQALGQGPQFIFQYYEEEERQRGNFPDRFSGHQFPNYSSELNVNALLLGDSALYLCASSVGGGGGYTFGSGTRLTVV.